This T cell receptor (beta chain) was sequenced for a study of shared clonotypes between healthy human individuals. Study-wide results and caveats: The authors sampled blood alone, and tissue repertoires likely differ. Sorted-subset sequencing was shown by rarefaction to be incomplete despite large depth.

Comments on this clone: What it binds is not known.

The CDR3 extends over 14 amino acids. The V gene lost 1 base and the J gene lost 6 bases, with 11 bases spanning the gap. In germline, CDR1 is SGHKS, CDR2 YYEKEE (reference sequence). The assay was immunoSEQ multiplex PCR, and TCRdb's table has in-frame clones only and misses some. Here the sample spans about a million clones, 70% to 80% being singletons. This chain connects TRBV5-5 to TRBJ1-5, with D hard to call. Sample: memory CD4+ T cells sorted from blood. This sample's subset: CD45RA-negative fraction. This receptor was identified in a man aged 18 to 30 in good health. The CDR3 DNA reads as TGTGCCAGCAGCTTGCGGTCCGCGGGTCAGCCCCAGCATTTT. Translated, it gives CASSLRSAGQPQHF.